Listed below are T cell receptor beta chains from one sample, sequenced in a study of T cells in Graves' hyperthyroidism and ophthalmopathy. In TCRdb, the multiplex PCR reads were re-called with MiXCR into one record per CDR3 protein. There are some 500,000 distinct CDR3 sequences in the sample; about 16% occur only once, and about 31% lies in the top ten. Specimen: blood. All receptors derive from a woman aged 30 to 39 with Graves' ophthalmopathy. The CDR3 runs from the conserved cysteine through the conserved F or W. D genes are given only for firm matches. Size is omitted from some rows. Given values are once, few, many or a class for expanded clones.

J gene,clone size,V gene,D gene,CDR3 protein,CDR3 DNA
TRBJ2-7,-,TRBV6-2/TRBV6-3,TRBD1,CASSTTGIEQYF,TGTGCCAGCAGTACGACAGGGATCGAGCAGTACTTC
TRBJ2-7,few,TRBV5-4,TRBD2,CASSLGQGPSGSYEQYF,TGTGCCAGCAGCTTGGGACAGGGGCCTAGCGGGAGCTACGAGCAGTACTTC
TRBJ2-3,many,TRBV29-1,-,CSVVGFTDTQYF,TGCAGCGTTGTAGGTTTCACAGATACGCAGTATTTT
TRBJ2-2,-,TRBV6-2/TRBV6-3,-,CASSYSMDFGELFF,TGTGCCAGCAGTTACTCGATGGACTTTGGGGAGCTGTTTTTT
TRBJ2-5,-,TRBV6-1,-,CASSDAGETQYF,TGTGCCAGCAGTGACGCGGGAGAGACCCAGTACTTC
TRBJ2-7,many,TRBV4-3,-,CASSQDSARGGEQYF,TGCGCCAGCAGCCAAGATTCGGCCAGGGGGGGCGAGCAGTACTTC
TRBJ1-3,many,TRBV28,-,CASSYRQASGNTIYF,TGTGCCAGCAGTTACCGACAGGCCTCTGGAAACACCATATATTTT
TRBJ1-1,many,TRBV12-3/TRBV12-4,-,CASSRATGTGTEAFF,TGTGCCAGCAGTCGGGCGACAGGCACGGGGACTGAAGCTTTCTTT
TRBJ2-5,many,TRBV7-2,-,CASSFNQGQETQYF,TGTGCCAGCAGCTTCAATCAGGGGCAAGAGACCCAGTACTTC
TRBJ2-7,-,TRBV15,-,CATSRDGVSYEQYF,TGTGCCACCAGCAGAGATGGGGTCTCCTACGAGCAGTACTTC
TRBJ2-7,-,TRBV29-1,-,CSVEGGTAGATYEQYF,TGCAGCGTTGAAGGGGGGACGGCAGGGGCCACCTACGAGCAGTACTTC
TRBJ2-4,many,TRBV28,TRBD1,CASTVTGENIQYF,TGTGCCAGCACGGTCACAGGGGAAAACATTCAGTACTTC
TRBJ1-6,many,TRBV5-1,-,CASSVGDRGSSPLHF,TGCGCCAGCAGCGTGGGGGACCGAGGAAGTTCACCCCTCCACTTT
TRBJ1-1,-,TRBV2,-,CASSEVQIRGPNTEAFF,TGTGCCAGCAGTGAAGTTCAAATCAGGGGACCGAACACTGAAGCTTTCTTT
TRBJ2-1,-,TRBV5-6,TRBD2,CASSLRVGTSGTSSYNEQFF,TGTGCCAGCAGCTTGAGGGTCGGGACTAGCGGGACGAGCTCCTACAATGAGCAGTTCTTC
TRBJ2-3,-,TRBV12-3/TRBV12-4,-,CASLYGGPTDTQYF,TGTGCCAGCCTGTACGGGGGTCCCACAGATACGCAGTATTTT
TRBJ2-5,-,TRBV19,TRBD1,CASSARTGSAETQYF,TGTGCCAGTAGTGCCCGGACAGGGTCGGCGGAGACCCAGTACTTC
TRBJ2-1,-,TRBV7-3,-,CASSLAAGMMHEQFF,TGTGCCAGCAGCTTAGCCGCGGGAATGATGCATGAGCAGTTCTTC
TRBJ2-5,few,TRBV2,TRBD1,CASRKQGETQYF,TGTGCCAGCAGAAAACAGGGGGAGACCCAGTACTTC
TRBJ1-6,many,TRBV20-1,-,CSAKEQEYSPLHF,TGCAGTGCTAAGGAACAGGAGTATTCACCCCTCCACTTT
TRBJ2-3,many,TRBV6-2/TRBV6-3,TRBD1,CASSISPGQGTDTQYF,TGTGCCAGCAGTATATCTCCGGGACAGGGAACAGATACGCAGTATTTT
TRBJ1-2,many,TRBV7-9,-,CASSYTGIGYTF,TGTGCCAGCAGCTATACAGGGATCGGCTACACCTTC
TRBJ1-2,few,TRBV27,-,CASSKDFVGFDYGYTF,TGTGCCAGCAGCAAGGACTTTGTTGGGTTTGACTATGGCTACACCTTC
TRBJ1-1,many,TRBV7-2,TRBD1,CASRLDRGETEAFF,TGTGCCAGCAGACTAGACAGGGGAGAGACTGAAGCTTTCTTT
TRBJ2-3,many,TRBV27,-,CASSLSLTDTQYF,TGTGCCAGCAGTTTATCCCTCACAGATACGCAGTATTTT
TRBJ1-1,many,TRBV20-1,-,CSSRQERAEAFF,TGCAGTTCCAGACAGGAGAGAGCTGAAGCTTTCTTT
TRBJ1-6,-,TRBV27,-,CASSLAGRNNSPLHF,TGTGCCAGCAGTTTAGCGGGACGTAATAATTCACCCCTCCACTTT
TRBJ2-7,-,TRBV6-2/TRBV6-3,-,CASSEARGAYEQYF,TGTGCCAGCAGTGAAGCGCGAGGAGCCTACGAGCAGTACTTC
TRBJ2-6,many,TRBV5-1,-,CASSLGEAGANVLTF,TGCGCCAGCAGCTTGGGGGAGGCTGGGGCCAACGTCCTGACTTTC
TRBJ1-2,many,TRBV6-1,TRBD1,CASSYTDRGYGYTF,TGTGCCAGCAGTTACACCGACAGGGGATATGGCTACACCTTC
TRBJ2-3,many,TRBV27,-,CASTPLGSTDTQYF,TGTGCCAGCACTCCCCTTGGGTCAACAGATACGCAGTATTTT
TRBJ1-2,-,TRBV9,TRBD1,CASSAPDVGTDYGYTF,TGTGCCAGCAGCGCACCCGATGTGGGGACAGACTATGGCTACACCTTC
TRBJ1-1,-,TRBV7-9,TRBD1,CASSLGQGSHTEAFF,TGTGCCAGCAGCTTAGGACAGGGTTCCCACACTGAAGCTTTCTTT
TRBJ2-1,many,TRBV5-4,TRBD2,CASSRGGASGNNEQFF,TGTGCCAGCAGCCGAGGGGGGGCTAGCGGGAACAATGAGCAGTTCTTC
TRBJ2-7,few,TRBV20-1,-,CSARDALLGYEQYF,TGCAGTGCTAGAGATGCCTTACTAGGCTACGAGCAGTACTTC
TRBJ2-1,many,TRBV30,-,CAWNKGLADEQFF,TGTGCCTGGAATAAGGGTTTAGCGGATGAGCAGTTCTTC
TRBJ2-5,-,TRBV7-2,-,CASSSWGQGGTQYF,TGTGCCAGCAGCTCCTGGGGGCAGGGGGGGACCCAGTACTTC
TRBJ2-7,-,TRBV9,-,CASSVGAAPQEEQYF,TGTGCCAGCAGCGTAGGGGCAGCCCCTCAAGAGGAGCAGTACTTC
TRBJ2-7,many,TRBV30,-,CAWSDTYEQYF,TGTGCCTGGAGTGATACGTACGAGCAGTACTTC
TRBJ2-5,few,TRBV7-9,-,CASSRPSGTQETQYF,TGTGCCAGCAGCCGGCCCTCAGGGACGCAAGAGACCCAGTACTTC
TRBJ2-7,few,TRBV18,-,CASSTTGTRYEQYF,TGTGCCAGCTCAACAACCGGGACAAGATACGAGCAGTACTTC
TRBJ2-3,many,TRBV5-6,-,CASSIFVWDSSTDTQYF,TGTGCCAGCAGCATCTTTGTATGGGACTCTAGCACAGATACGCAGTATTTT
TRBJ2-1,few,TRBV5-8,-,CASSLTAGAPGRRDEQFF,TGTGCCAGCAGCTTAACGGCCGGGGCTCCTGGACGTCGGGATGAGCAGTTCTTC
TRBJ1-5,-,TRBV29-1,TRBD1,CSVEDGTGGGQPQHF,TGCAGCGTTGAAGATGGGACAGGGGGCGGTCAGCCCCAGCATTTT
TRBJ1-2,once,TRBV6-1,-,CASSEGAQENYGYTF,TGTGCCAGCAGTGAAGGGGCACAGGAGAACTATGGCTACACCTTC
TRBJ1-2,few,TRBV30,-,CAWSVSKLYGYTF,TGTGCCTGGAGTGTGAGCAAGCTATATGGCTACACCTTC
TRBJ2-7,few,TRBV9,TRBD2,CASSVSSGRGYEQYF,TGTGCCAGCAGCGTTTCTAGCGGGAGGGGGTACGAGCAGTACTTC
TRBJ2-7,-,TRBV7-8,-,CASSPIRDRSYEQYF,TGTGCCAGCAGCCCAATTCGGGACCGCTCCTACGAGCAGTACTTC
TRBJ1-5,few,TRBV6-1,TRBD1,CASSSGTAYSNQPQHF,TGTGCCAGCAGCTCTGGGACAGCTTATAGCAATCAGCCCCAGCATTTT
TRBJ1-1,-,TRBV14,TRBD1,CASRRQGEERAFF,TGTGCCTCAAGGAGACAGGGGGAAGAGAGGGCTTTCTTT
TRBJ2-7,-,TRBV10-2,-,CASSDRRGDLEQYF,TGCGCCAGCAGTGATAGGCGGGGAGACCTTGAGCAGTACTTC